Included here is one T cell receptor (beta chain) sequence, with context. The data originate from a study of blood T cell repertoires in COVID-19. Sequencing was performed with immunoSEQ multiplex PCR; in TCRdb, only in-frame clones are kept and a portion is missing. The data show about 200,000 clones, around 90% seen once. The CDR3 totals 15 residues. V lost 5 bases, J lost 6 bases, and 19 bases lay in between. Germline V gives CDR1 SEHNR, CDR2 FQNEAQ (reference sequence). Assignments of participants to cohorts depended upon their own reported clinical history. Sequencing used PBMCs or T cells enriched from blood (not recorded which). This sequence was found in a young woman who had recovered from COVID-19. The J gene is TRBJ1-1, the V gene TRBV7-9; D is perhaps TRBD1 (5 bases). The CDR3 sequence is CASSPGLGRTAEAFF. CDR3 nucleotides: TGTGCCAGCAGCCCGGGACTGGGGAGGACGGCTGAAGCTTTCTTT.